The source of this TCR beta chain is a study of blood T cell repertoires in COVID-19. Study-level information: Italy, Spain and the United States were the sources of the convalescent and acute COVID-19 samples.

The assay was immunoSEQ multiplex PCR, and TCRdb's table has in-frame clones only and misses some. The repertoire has some 80,000 clones, more than 75% of them found once; the top ten carry around 21%. Comment on this clone: At one end, the junction sequence differs from germline, possibly due to a read error.

Germline assignment: CDR1 SGHTA and CDR2 FQGNSA. The CDR3 has 15 amino acids. The specimen sequenced was peripheral blood. This rearrangement joins TRBV7-2 to TRBJ2-2, with 7 bases that match TRBD2. This TCR was sampled from a woman of 80 years or more with active or convalescent COVID-19. This chain's CDR3 is CASSVAGRVDGELFF. The CDR3 nucleotides read TGTGCCAGCAGCGTAGCGGGTCGGGTGGACGGGGAGCTGTTTTTT.